Listed here is a single TCR beta chain. The data derive from a study of T cells in localized non-small cell lung cancer. This CDR3 comprises 14 residues. In germline, CDR1 is SGDLS, CDR2 YYNGEE. The V end lost 1 base, the J end lost 6 bases, and 11 bases lay between the germline ends. Clones were sequenced by immunoSEQ multiplex PCR, and TCRdb holds only the in-frame ones, with some missing. The sample records about 76,000 clones, about 88% being singletons. This clonotype was sampled from an older female donor with stage I lung adenocarcinoma. The material was peripheral blood, obtained before any cancer treatment. The V call is TRBV9, the J call TRBJ1-5; no firm D call. CDR3 in DNA: TGTGCCAGCAGCGTATTAATTCGGGTTCAGCCCCAGCATTTT. Translation: CASSVLIRVQPQHF.